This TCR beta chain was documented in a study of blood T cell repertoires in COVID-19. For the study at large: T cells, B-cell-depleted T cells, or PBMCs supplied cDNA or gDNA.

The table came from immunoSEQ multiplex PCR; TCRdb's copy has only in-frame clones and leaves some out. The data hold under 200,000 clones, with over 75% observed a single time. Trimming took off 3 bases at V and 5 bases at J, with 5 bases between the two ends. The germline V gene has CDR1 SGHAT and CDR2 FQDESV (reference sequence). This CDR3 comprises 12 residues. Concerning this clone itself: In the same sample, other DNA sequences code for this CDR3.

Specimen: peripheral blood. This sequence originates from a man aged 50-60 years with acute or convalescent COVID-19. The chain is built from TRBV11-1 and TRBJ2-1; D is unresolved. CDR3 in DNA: TGTGCCAGCAGCTTTCGCGACAATGAGCAGTTCTTC. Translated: CASSFRDNEQFF. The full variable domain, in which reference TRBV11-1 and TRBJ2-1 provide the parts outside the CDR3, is EAEVAQSPRYKITEKSQAVAFWCDPISGHATLYWYRQILGQGPELLVQFQDESVVDDSQLPKDRFSAERLKGVDSTLKIQPAELGDSAMYLCASSFRDNEQFFGPGTRLTVL.